This T cell receptor (beta chain) is from a study of OX40 agonist ivuxolimab in advanced cancers. Study-level findings and limits: The expanded peripheral T cells' antigen specificity was not determined.

V gave up 3 bases and J gave up 4 bases; unmatched junction bases: 7. This CDR3 contains 16 residues. The germline V gene has CDR1 MDHEN and CDR2 SYDVKM. The method was immunoSEQ multiplex PCR; TCRdb's version includes in-frame clones alone and lacks a portion of them. The table has more than 55,000 clones, 79% seen once; the top ten hold around 9.9%. Comment on this clone: Antigen specificity is unknown.

V gene TRBV28 combines with J gene TRBJ1-5; TRBD1 aligns across 9 bases. This TCR was sampled from an adult with an advanced solid tumor such as melanoma, head and neck, liver or kidney cancer. The source was CD4+ or CD8+ T cells sorted from blood, collected in a trial of the OX40 agonist ivuxolimab. The CDR3 protein is CASSLGGQGRNQPQHF. The DNA for the CDR3 is TGTGCCAGCAGTTTGGGGGGACAGGGCAGGAATCAGCCCCAGCATTTT.